This T cell receptor (beta chain) was found in a study of early T cells in non-severe SARS-CoV-2 infection. Overall study findings and caveats: Matching against VDJdb likely underestimated virus-specific expansions, favoring anti-spike CD8.

The CDR3 consists of 16 residues. Looked up from germline, CDR1 is KGHSH and CDR2 is LQKENI. V gave up 0 bases and J gave up 5 bases; unmatched junction bases: 6. This clonotype has ten or more counts. Its antigen remains unidentified. As part of library construction, unique molecular identifiers were attached to individual cDNA molecules. One entry per CDR3 protein results from TCRdb running MiXCR on the 5' RACE reads. The data contain some 29,000 distinct CDR3 sequences, 4% to 5.5% of them singletons. Sequencing used whole blood. This rearrangement joins TRBV18 to TRBJ2-2; 7 nucleotides agree with TRBD2. This receptor was obtained from an adult who was a healthcare worker with PCR-confirmed SARS-CoV-2 infection or an uninfected control (not recorded which). This CDR3 reads CASSPPGTTKTGELFF. CDR3 sequence (DNA): TGTGCCAGCTCACCACCGGGGACTACAAAAACCGGGGAGCTGTTTTTT.